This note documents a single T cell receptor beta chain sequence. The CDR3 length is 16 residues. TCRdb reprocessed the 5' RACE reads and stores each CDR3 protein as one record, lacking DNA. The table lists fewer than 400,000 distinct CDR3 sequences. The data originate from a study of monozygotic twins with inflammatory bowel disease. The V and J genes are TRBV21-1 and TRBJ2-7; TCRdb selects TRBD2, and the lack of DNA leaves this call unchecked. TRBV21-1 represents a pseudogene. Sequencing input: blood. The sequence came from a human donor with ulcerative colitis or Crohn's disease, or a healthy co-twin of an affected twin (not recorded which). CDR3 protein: CASSKSLLAGSYEQYF.